A selection of T cell receptor beta chains follows, all from one sample in a study of blood T cell repertoires in COVID-19. Repertoires were generated with immunoSEQ multiplex PCR, while TCRdb's copy carries only in-frame clones and drops some. This table has about 100,000 clones, 70% to 80% appearing once. Sequencing was carried out using peripheral blood. Receptors originate from a woman of 80 years or more with active or convalescent COVID-19. Both conserved end residues are part of each CDR3. The D gene is left open where the match is weak. The size field is filled for only some rows; it gives once, few, many or a size class.

cdr3_aa cdr3_nt clone_size d_call j_call cdr3_length v_call
CASRDRGGAYEQYF TGTGCCAGCCGGGACCGGGGGGGGGCCTACGAGCAGTACTTC - TRBD2 TRBJ2-7 14 TRBV5-8
CASSEAQGNYGYTF TGTGCCAGCAGTGAAGCGCAGGGGAACTATGGCTACACCTTC - - TRBJ1-2 14 TRBV6-1
CARSLVGPAGGYEQYF TGTGCCAGAAGCTTGGTGGGACCGGCCGGGGGCTACGAGCAGTACTTC - - TRBJ2-7 16 TRBV5-3
CASSPGETQYF TGTGCCAGCAGCCCGGGGGAGACCCAGTACTTC few - TRBJ2-5 11 TRBV7-2
CASSQETSGTSYEQYF TGTGCCAGCAGCCAAGAGACTAGCGGGACTTCCTACGAGCAGTACTTC - TRBD2 TRBJ2-7 16 TRBV28
CASSVGISGSQTQYF TGTGCCAGCAGCGTAGGCATTAGCGGGAGTCAGACCCAGTACTTC - TRBD2 TRBJ2-5 15 TRBV9
CASSQQGSDTQYF TGTGCCAGCTCCCAACAGGGGTCAGATACGCAGTATTTT - TRBD1 TRBJ2-3 13 TRBV18
CASSEARGGSYNEQFF TGTGCCAGCAGTGAAGCGCGCGGGGGGTCCTACAATGAGCAGTTCTTC - TRBD2 TRBJ2-1 16 TRBV2
CASSAEGTGTSPLHF TGTGCCAGCAGCGCAGAGGGGACAGGGACTTCACCCCTCCACTTT - TRBD1 TRBJ1-6 15 TRBV5-4
CASSSSPSYNSPLHF TGTGCCAGCAGTTCCAGTCCGTCCTATAATTCACCCCTCCACTTT - - TRBJ1-6 15 TRBV28
CATAVGQGYYGYTF TGTGCCACCGCAGTCGGCCAGGGGTACTATGGCTACACCTTC - - TRBJ1-2 14 TRBV27
CASRSLGTVYEQYF TGTGCCAGCAGATCCCTCGGGACAGTCTACGAGCAGTACTTC - TRBD1 TRBJ2-7 14 TRBV2
CASSQGGASSYNEQFF TGTGCCAGCAGCCAGGGTGGGGCGAGCTCCTACAATGAGCAGTTCTTC few - TRBJ2-1 16 TRBV5-4
CASSPQQGPWTEAFF TGTGCCAGCAGCCCGCAACAGGGTCCGTGGACTGAAGCTTTCTTT - - TRBJ1-1 15 TRBV7-2
CASSLAGQGNTEAFF TGTGCCAGCAGCTTGGCCGGACAGGGGAACACTGAAGCTTTCTTT few TRBD1 TRBJ1-1 15 TRBV5-1
CASSFGRDNEQFF TGTGCCAGCAGTTTTGGGCGGGACAATGAGCAGTTCTTC once - TRBJ2-1 13 TRBV12-3/TRBV12-4
CASAPGGAGANVLTF TGTGCCAGCGCCCCTGGAGGGGCTGGGGCCAACGTCCTGACTTTC - - TRBJ2-6 15 TRBV28
CAISVAGATEAFF TGTGCCATCAGTGTGGCAGGGGCCACTGAAGCTTTCTTT - - TRBJ1-1 13 TRBV10-3
CASSVGTGGKYDEQYF TGTGCCAGCAGCGTCGGGACAGGGGGCAAGTACGACGAGCAGTACTTC few TRBD1 TRBJ2-7 16 TRBV5-6
CSPLVQGSNEQFF TGCAGTCCTTTAGTGCAGGGATCCAATGAGCAGTTCTTC - - TRBJ2-1 13 TRBV29-1
CASSDRTSGRAGEQYF TGTGCCAGCAGCGACAGGACTAGCGGGAGGGCGGGCGAGCAGTACTTC - TRBD2 TRBJ2-7 16 TRBV7-2
CASRLASEQYF TGTGCCAGCAGACTAGCGTCAGAGCAGTACTTC once TRBD2 TRBJ2-7 11 TRBV2
CASSRQRTNYGYTF TGTGCCAGCAGTAGACAGCGAACTAACTATGGCTACACCTTC - - TRBJ1-2 14 TRBV28
CASSPQGGTEAFF TGTGCCAGCAGCCCACAGGGAGGGACTGAAGCTTTCTTT - - TRBJ1-1 13 TRBV7-9
CASSSRDYRGSEQYF TGTGCCAGCAGCTCAAGGGACTATCGGGGCTCCGAGCAGTACTTC - TRBD2 TRBJ2-7 15 TRBV5-4
CASSISGHFSYEQYF TGTGCCAGCAGCATTAGCGGCCACTTCTCCTACGAGCAGTACTTC once - TRBJ2-7 15 TRBV6-5
CATSRTLAAYNEQFF TGTGCCACCAGCAGGACCCTAGCGGCCTACAATGAGCAGTTCTTC few TRBD2 TRBJ2-1 15 TRBV15
CASSLGDSLGTQYF TGTGCCAGCAGCTTAGGGGACTCTCTGGGCACGCAGTATTTT - - TRBJ2-3 14 TRBV7-9
CASSTRLAGETQYF TGTGCCAGTAGTACCCGACTAGCCGGGGAGACCCAGTACTTC - TRBD2 TRBJ2-5 14 TRBV19
CASSNGGLGDTGELFF TGTGCCAGCAGCAATGGGGGACTAGGGGACACCGGGGAGCTGTTTTTT - TRBD2 TRBJ2-2 16 TRBV5-1
CASSVRSGVLGTDTQYF TGTGCCAGCAGCGTTCGTTCGGGAGTCTTGGGCACAGATACGCAGTATTTT few - TRBJ2-3 17 TRBV9
CAWSGGMTGGVVQYF TGTGCCTGGAGTGGGGGCATGACAGGGGGTGTGGTGCAGTACTTC once TRBD1 TRBJ2-7 15 TRBV30
CASSPTGTLTLEQYF TGTGCCAGCAGCCCGACGGGGACTCTGACCCTCGAGCAGTACTTC - - TRBJ2-7 15 TRBV9
CASSPGTSGNEQFF TGTGCCAGCAGTCCCGGGACTAGCGGCAATGAGCAGTTCTTC few TRBD2 TRBJ2-1 14 TRBV2
CAWSYSSGSQYF TGTGCCTGGTCTTATTCTAGCGGGTCGCAGTATTTT - TRBD2 TRBJ2-3 12 TRBV30
CASSTEYNSPLHF TGTGCCAGCTCCACAGAGTATAATTCACCCCTCCACTTT few - TRBJ1-6 13 TRBV18
CASNRQGATDTQYF TGTGCCAGCAATCGACAGGGGGCAACAGATACGCAGTATTTT - TRBD1 TRBJ2-3 14 TRBV27
CASSVGTGNSPLHF TGTGCCAGCAGCGTAGGGACAGGGAATTCACCCCTCCACTTT - TRBD1 TRBJ1-6 14 TRBV9
CASSQDRGGFVYGYTF TGTGCCAGCAGCCAAGACAGGGGGGGGTTTGTCTATGGCTACACCTTC - TRBD1 TRBJ1-2 16 TRBV7-8
CASSFIQGSQETQYF TGTGCCAGCAGCTTTATCCAGGGCAGTCAAGAGACCCAGTACTTC - - TRBJ2-5 15 TRBV5-6
CASRASGTYEQYF TGTGCCAGTCGGGCTAGCGGCACCTACGAGCAGTACTTC once TRBD2 TRBJ2-7 13 TRBV7-6
CASGSTGTSGTGELFF TGTGCCAGTGGGTCTACCGGGACTAGCGGAACCGGGGAGCTGTTTTTT - TRBD2 TRBJ2-2 16 TRBV19
CASSPRQRLYNEQFF TGTGCCAGCAGCCCCCGACAGCGCCTCTACAATGAGCAGTTCTTC - - TRBJ2-1 15 TRBV7-9
CASSLSGSTDTQYF TGTGCCAGCAGCTTGAGCGGTAGCACAGATACGCAGTATTTT once - TRBJ2-3 14 TRBV7-8
CASSLGDKNYGYTF TGTGCCAGCAGTCTAGGGGACAAAAACTATGGCTACACCTTC - - TRBJ1-2 14 TRBV6-5
CASSTGTSGRGTDTQYF TGTGCCAGCAGCACTGGGACTAGCGGGAGGGGCACAGATACGCAGTATTTT - TRBD2 TRBJ2-3 17 TRBV3-1/TRBV3-2
CATSDPSTYEQYF TGTGCCACCAGTGACCCCTCCACTTACGAGCAGTACTTC few - TRBJ2-7 13 TRBV24-1
CASSRGQIYGYTF TGTGCCAGCAGCCGCGGACAGATTTATGGCTACACCTTC - - TRBJ1-2 13 TRBV28